This T cell receptor beta chain was obtained from a study of T cells in Graves' hyperthyroidism and ophthalmopathy. V shed 2 bases, J shed 8 bases, and the junction held 9 bases outside the gene matches. CDR3 size: 16 residues. Germline CDR1 and CDR2: MNHNY and SVGAGI (reference sequence). Researchers amplified the TCR beta CDR3 regions from RNA transcripts. An initial round of RT-PCR targeting the TCR CDR3 relied on the HTBI primer set. A single record per CDR3 protein comes from TCRdb applying MiXCR to the multiplex PCR reads. Among 500,000 to 600,000 distinct CDR3 sequences, around 17% were seen once, and the ten largest hold 15% to 20%. Reasons for excluding patients were uncontrolled infection, other autoimmune disease, pregnancy or lactation.

The J gene is TRBJ1-4, the V gene TRBV6-6; the match to TRBD1 covers 9 bases. The sample comprised blood. The receptor's source is a woman in her late teens or twenties with Graves' hyperthyroidism. In nucleotides, the CDR3 is TGTGCCAGCAGTTACCCCTCCGGGACAGGGTGGGAAAAACTGTTTTTT. Translating gives CASSYPSGTGWEKLFF.